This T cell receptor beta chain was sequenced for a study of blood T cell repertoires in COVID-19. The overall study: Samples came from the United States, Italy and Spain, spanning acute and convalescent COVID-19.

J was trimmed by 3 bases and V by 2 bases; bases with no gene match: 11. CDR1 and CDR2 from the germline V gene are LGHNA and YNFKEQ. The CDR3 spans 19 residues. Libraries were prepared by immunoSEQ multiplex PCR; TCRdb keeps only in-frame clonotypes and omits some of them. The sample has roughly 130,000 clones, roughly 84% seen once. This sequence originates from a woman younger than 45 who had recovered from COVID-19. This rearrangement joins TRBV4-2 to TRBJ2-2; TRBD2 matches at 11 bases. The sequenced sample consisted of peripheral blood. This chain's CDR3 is CASSQWISSGGYYTGELFF. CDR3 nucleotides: TGTGCCAGCAGCCAATGGATCTCTAGCGGGGGGTATTACACCGGGGAGCTGTTTTTT.